One sample yielded the 6 T cell receptor beta chains listed below, sequenced in a study of blood T cell repertoires in COVID-19. The protocol was immunoSEQ multiplex PCR, while the TCRdb copy is restricted to in-frame clones and leaves out a portion. The data show some 150,000 clones, roughly 81% seen once. Specimen: peripheral blood. These receptors came from a man between 35 and 55 years old who had recovered from COVID-19.

The rearrangement links TRBV4-2 to TRBJ1-3, with D uncertain. Germline V gene data show CDR1 as LGHNA and CDR2 as YNFKEQ. The CDR3 spans 14 residues. With 1 base removed from V and 3 bases from J, the gap between germline ends came to 7 bases. CDR3 coding DNA: TGTGCCAGCAGCCAAGCCGGGGTTGGAAACACCATATATTTT. This translates into CASSQAGVGNTIYF.

The rearrangement uses TRBV11-2 and TRBJ2-7; 9 nucleotides match TRBD2. This CDR3 is built from 14 residues. V was clipped by 7 bases and J by 1 base; unmatched bases: 5. CDR1 and CDR2 from the germline V gene are SGHAT and FQNNGV. CDR3 coding DNA: TGTGCCAGCACCCCGACTAGCGGATCCTACGAGCAGTACTTC. This codes for CASTPTSGSYEQYF.

V is TRBV28 and J is TRBJ2-3; TRBD2 matches at 10 bases. Looked up from germline, CDR1 is MDHEN and CDR2 is SYDVKM. The length of the CDR3 is 15 residues. V gave up 7 bases and J gave up 4 bases; unmatched junction bases: 8. This CDR3 reads CASNPGTSVSDTQYF. In DNA form, the CDR3 reads TGTGCCAGCAATCCCGGGACTAGCGTCTCAGATACGCAGTATTTT.

The gene calls are TRBV7-2 and TRBJ2-1; possible D gene TRBD2, 6 bases. This CDR3 spans 13 amino acids. Germline V gene sequence: CDR1 SGHTA, CDR2 FQGNSA. The ends were cut back, 7 bases at V and 6 bases at J, with 13 bases in the middle. The chain's CDR3 is CASNSGRSNEQFF. For the CDR3, the DNA is TGTGCCAGCAATTCCGGGAGAAGCAATGAGCAGTTCTTC.

This clone has just one count. The chain has TRBV7-2 and TRBJ2-7, with D possibly TRBD1 on 5 matching bases. Germline V gives CDR1 SGHTA, CDR2 FQGNSA. CDR3 length equals 14 residues. Deletions cut 4 bases from V and 3 bases from J, with 13 bases between. For the CDR3, the DNA is TGTGCCAGCAGCTCTCAGGGTTGGGACTACGAGCAGTACTTC. Translating it yields CASSSQGWDYEQYF.

The chain recombines TRBV6-5 with TRBJ1-5; TRBD1 agrees at 7 bases. The CDR3 sequence is 15 residues long. Germline CDR1 is MNHEY and CDR2 is SVGAGI. Trimming at V came to 6 bases and at J to 2 bases, leaving 7 bases not matched to a gene. The CDR3 DNA reads as TGTGCCAGCAGCCTGGACAGGTGGGGCAATCAGCCCCAGCATTTT. Encoded protein: CASSLDRWGNQPQHF.